One and the same sample provided the 4 T cell receptor beta chains below, sequenced in a study of identical twins (dated by TCRdb to the mid-2010s). The library was generated by 5' RACE. Sequenced on an Illumina HiSeq 2000. TCRdb reworked the public reads: Q25 trimming with fastp, MiXCR clone assembly, productive beta chains retained. All rows with the same CDR3 protein become a single entry with the most common DNA and genes. This sample comprises hundreds of thousands of distinct CDR3 sequences, roughly 7.5% of them detected only once. The top ten clones comprise 1.9% of the sample. This same sample was also taken into another study, of yellow fever vaccine responses in identical twins.

Sequencing was done on a sample of memory (CD45RO+) T cells sorted from blood. In light of the paper, this sample's cell subset or site label describes: CD45RO+ enriched T cells. These receptors all come from a woman between 18 and 29 years old in good health.

The chain carries TRBV7-9 and TRBJ2-7; no clear D gene. Germline V gene lookup returns CDR1 SEHNR and CDR2 FQNEAQ (reference sequence). V dropped 4 bases and J dropped 3 bases, with 13 bases sitting between them. The CDR3 sequence is 14 residues long. The CDR3 is CASSSRVPLYEQYF. CDR3 sequence (DNA): TGTGCCAGCAGCTCCAGAGTACCCCTCTACGAGCAGTACTTC.

This clonotype has a count of ten or more. The chain carries TRBV12-3 or TRBV12-4 and TRBJ2-1; D is tentatively TRBD1 or TRBD2 (5 bases each). The CDR3 has 13 residues. V was clipped by 6 bases and J by 4 bases, with 10 bases between them. The CDR3 loop is CASSKGPYNEQFF. CDR3 in DNA: TGTGCCAGCAGCAAGGGACCGTACAATGAGCAGTTCTTC.

This clonotype was seen repeatedly, ten times or more. J is TRBJ2-7 and V is TRBV10-1; 8 nucleotides agree with TRBD1. The CDR3 loop spans 16 amino acids. The J segment lost 7 bases and the V segment lost 4 bases, leaving 15 bases of the junction unmatched. CDR1 WNHNN and CDR2 SYGVQD come from the germline V gene (reference sequence). The DNA of the CDR3 is TGCGCCAGCAGTGGGAAACCGGGACAGGACCTAGTAGAGCAGTACTTC. Protein sequence: CASSGKPGQDLVEQYF.

The V gene is TRBV2, the J gene TRBJ2-7, with TRBD1 identical over 9 bases. This CDR3 comprises 14 residues. Trimming at V came to 7 bases and at J to 2 bases, leaving 6 bases not matched to a gene. The germline gives CDR1 SNHLY, CDR2 FYNNEI. This CDR3 is CASTGTGTTYEQYF. The CDR3 region has the DNA TGTGCCAGCACCGGGACAGGGACCACCTACGAGCAGTACTTC.